The 11 T cell receptor beta chains below all came from one sample that was sequenced in a study of blood T cell repertoires in COVID-19. The assay was immunoSEQ multiplex PCR, and TCRdb's table has in-frame clones only and misses some. In the table there are about 480,000 clones, roughly nine tenths of which are singletons. The sample consisted of peripheral blood. These receptor sequences come from a man aged 18 to 29 with COVID-19, enrolled during active disease.

This chain uses TRBV7-2 with TRBJ1-1; 10 bases fit TRBD1. The CDR3 has 14 residues. Trimming at V came to 5 bases and at J to 4 bases, leaving 4 bases not matched to a gene. Per the germline V gene, CDR1 is SGHTA and CDR2 is FQGNSA. The CDR3 DNA reads as TGTGCCAGCAGCCCCAGACAGGGGGCCACTGAAGCTTTCTTT. Protein product: CASSPRQGATEAFF. The whole variable domain, filled in from reference TRBV7-2 and TRBJ1-1, reads GAGVSQSPSNKVTEKGKDVELRCDPISGHTALYWYRQSLGQGLEFLIYFQGNSAPDKSGLPSDRFSAERTGGSVSTLTIQRTQQEDSAVYLCASSPRQGATEAFFGQGTRLTVV.

The chain has TRBV5-1 and TRBJ2-5; 9 bases line up with TRBD1. The CDR3 consists of 15 residues. Germline CDR1 is SGHRS and CDR2 is YFSETQ. V was pared by 4 bases and J by 5 bases, with 9 bases of the junction left unmatched. CDR3 sequence (DNA): TGCGCCAGCAGCACCCAGGACAGGGGTGTTGAGACCCAGTACTTC. Amino acid sequence: CASSTQDRGVETQYF.

The genes are TRBV7-9 and TRBJ2-1, with 8 bases matching TRBD2. Trimming removed 5 bases from V and 9 bases from J; junction bases left unmatched: 12. CDR1 is SEHNR, CDR2 FQNEAQ, per germline (reference sequence). The CDR3 totals 15 residues. The CDR3 nucleotides read TGTGCCAGCAGCAGTCTAGCGGCGGGGGGAGCTGAGCAGTTCTTC. Protein product: CASSSLAAGGAEQFF.

A word on this clone: The sample has other DNA sequences that encode this CDR3 too. The gene calls are TRBV7-9 and TRBJ1-2, with 8 bases aligning to TRBD1. This CDR3 comprises 13 residues. With V trimmed by 1 base and J by 5 bases, 0 bases remained unmatched. Per germline, CDR1 SEHNR and CDR2 FQNEAQ (reference sequence). CDR3 protein: CASSLGTGYGYTF. CDR3 DNA sequence: TGTGCCAGCAGCTTAGGGACAGGGTATGGCTACACCTTC.

This chain connects TRBV5-5 to TRBJ2-2; 7 nucleotides agree with TRBD2. The V segment lost 6 bases and the J segment 0 bases; nucleotides outside the gene matches: 17. Germline CDR1 reads SGHKS; CDR2 reads YYEKEE (reference sequence). This CDR3 spans 19 amino acids. The CDR3 protein is CASTPQPTGGFANTGELFF. CDR3 in DNA: TGTGCCAGCACCCCACAACCGACGGGAGGATTCGCGAACACCGGGGAGCTGTTTTTT. The full variable domain, completed using reference TRBV5-5 and TRBJ2-2, is DAGVTQSPTHLIKTRGQQVTLRCSPISGHKSVSWYQQVLGQGPQFIFQYYEKEERGRGNFPDRFSARQFPNYSSELNVNALLLGDSALYLCASTPQPTGGFANTGELFFGEGSRLTVL.

V and J are TRBV7-9 and TRBJ1-4; D is possibly TRBD1 (5 bases). Germline values: CDR1 SEHNR, CDR2 FQNEAQ (reference sequence). The ends were cut back, 1 base at V and 7 bases at J, with 13 bases in the middle. The CDR3 covers 15 residues. This CDR3 is CASSLGGQGFEKLFF. In nucleotides, the CDR3 is TGTGCCAGCAGCTTAGGGGGTCAGGGTTTTGAAAAACTGTTTTTT.

The chain joins TRBV7-9 to TRBJ1-1; no firm D call. Trimming shortened V by 5 bases and J by 2 bases, and 9 bases separated the two germline ends. The germline V gene has CDR1 SEHNR and CDR2 FQNEAQ (reference sequence). This CDR3 spans 13 amino acids. The CDR3 region is CASSGPYNTEAFF. The CDR3 nucleotides read TGTGCCAGCAGCGGGCCGTATAACACTGAAGCTTTCTTT. Together with reference TRBV7-9 and TRBJ1-1, the CDR3 gives the full variable domain: DTGVSQNPRHKITKRGQNVTFRCDPISEHNRLYWYRQTLGQGPEFLTYFQNEAQLEKSRLLSDRFSAERPKGSFSTLEIQRTEQGDSAMYLCASSGPYNTEAFFGQGTRLTVV.

The CDR3 DNA reads as TGTGCCAGTAGTATAGGGCGGACAGGTTTTAGCAATCAGCCCCAGCATTTT. Translation: CASSIGRTGFSNQPQHF. This rearrangement joins TRBV19 to TRBJ1-5; 7 bases are a match to TRBD1. The CDR3 is made up of 17 amino acids. Trimming took 1 base from V and 0 from J; bases not matched to a gene: 6. In germline, CDR1 is LNHDA, CDR2 SQIVND (reference sequence).

This clone was observed a handful of times. The chain links TRBV19 to TRBJ1-1, with TRBD1 as a possible D gene (6 bases). V gave up 8 bases and J gave up 8 bases, with 12 bases separating them. The CDR3 extends over 11 amino acids. Germline-derived CDR1 and CDR2 are LNHDA and SQIVND (reference sequence). The CDR3 spells CASQNDREAFF. The CDR3 coding sequence is TGTGCCAGTCAAAATGACAGGGAAGCTTTCTTT.

The chain joins TRBV5-6 to TRBJ2-1, with 9 nucleotides matching TRBD2. CDR1 SGHDT and CDR2 YYEEEE come from the germline V gene. The length of the CDR3 is 15 residues. V was clipped by 0 bases and J by 4 bases; unmatched bases: 2. The CDR3 DNA reads TGTGCCAGCAGCTTGGAGGCGGGGGGGTACAATGAGCAGTTCTTC. Translation: CASSLEAGGYNEQFF. Full variable domain (outside the CDR3, taken from reference TRBV5-6 and TRBJ2-1): DAGVTQSPTHLIKTRGQQVTLRCSPKSGHDTVSWYQQALGQGPQFIFQYYEEEERQRGNFPDRFSGHQFPNYSSELNVNALLLGDSALYLCASSLEAGGYNEQFFGPGTRLTVL.

This rearrangement joins TRBV5-4 to TRBJ2-7, with 9 bases identical to TRBD1. Per the germline V gene, CDR1 is SGHNT and CDR2 is YYREEE (reference sequence). V lost 4 bases to trimming and J lost 5 bases; unmatched junction nucleotides: 10. The CDR3 consists of 15 residues. The CDR3 region is CASSLIGTGFHEQYF. In nucleotides, the CDR3 is TGTGCCAGCAGCCTGATCGGGACAGGGTTCCACGAGCAGTACTTC.